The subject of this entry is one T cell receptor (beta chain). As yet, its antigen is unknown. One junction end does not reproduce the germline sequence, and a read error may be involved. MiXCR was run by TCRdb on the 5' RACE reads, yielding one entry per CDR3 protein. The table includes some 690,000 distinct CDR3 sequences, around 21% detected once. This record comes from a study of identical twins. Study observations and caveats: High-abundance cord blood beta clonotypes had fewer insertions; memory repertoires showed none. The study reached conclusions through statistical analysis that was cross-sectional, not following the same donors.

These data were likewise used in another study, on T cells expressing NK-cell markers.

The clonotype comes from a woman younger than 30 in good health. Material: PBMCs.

This chain's CDR3 is CASSHGTSGREAQYF. The DNA for the CDR3 is TGCGCCAGCAGCCACGGGACTAGCGGCCGAGAGGCCCAGTACTTC. V is TRBV5-1 and J is TRBJ2-5; 11 bases agree with TRBD2. Germline values: CDR1 SGHRS, CDR2 YFSETQ. This CDR3 is 15 amino acids long.